Following are 3 T cell receptor beta chains from one sample sequenced in a study of cytomegalovirus exposure and HLA in healthy donors. This PCR relied on a set of 60 Vbeta primers and 13 Jbeta primers. TCRdb's table, derived via immunoSEQ multiplex PCR, lists solely in-frame clones and lacks some. The repertoire includes about 160,000 clones, about 86% of them detected once, and around 1.8% sits in the top ten. Sequencing was done on a sample of PBMCs. Receptors were obtained from a woman in her late teens or twenties in good health and CMV-seronegative.

The genes are TRBV2 and TRBJ2-6; the D is unclear. Germline values: CDR1 SNHLY, CDR2 FYNNEI. Trimming took off 2 bases at V and 4 bases at J, with 9 bases between the two ends. This CDR3 contains 15 residues. The CDR3 sequence is CASSEWATGANVLTF. The CDR3 nucleotides read TGTGCCAGCAGTGAATGGGCAACCGGGGCCAACGTCCTGACTTTC.

This chain connects TRBV9 to TRBJ2-7; no firm D call. Germline V gene sequence: CDR1 SGDLS, CDR2 YYNGEE. The length of the CDR3 is 14 residues. The ends were cut back, 3 bases at V and 6 bases at J, with 16 bases in the middle. CDR3 amino acids: CASSASYVAREQYF. DNA of the CDR3: TGTGCCAGCAGCGCGTCTTACGTGGCACGCGAGCAGTACTTC.

J is TRBJ2-7 and V is TRBV5-5; 9 bases agree with TRBD2. The CDR3 spans 15 residues. CDR1 is SGHKS, CDR2 YYEKEE, per germline (reference sequence). Losses at the gene ends were 0 bases for V and 6 bases for J; bases not matched to a gene: 7. Here the CDR3 reads CASSLVPREGSEQYF. CDR3 in DNA: TGTGCCAGCAGCTTGGTCCCGCGGGAGGGATCCGAGCAGTACTTC.